This T cell receptor (beta chain) was sequenced in a study of blood T cell repertoires in COVID-19. Overall study context: Collection of acute and convalescent COVID-19 samples took place in the United States, Italy and Spain. T cells, B-cell-depleted T cells, or PBMCs supplied cDNA or gDNA.

The CDR3 is 15 residues long. Unmatched junction bases numbered 9, after V lost 5 bases and J lost 1 base. Germline V gene data show CDR1 as SQVTM and CDR2 as ANQGSEA. Per the original methods: The assay estimated nucleated cells by amplifying reference gene primers. Only in-frame clones appear in the TCRdb table, and some are missing; sequencing was by immunoSEQ multiplex PCR. The DNA was the basis for D and trimming; V, J and clone size are from that table. Here the sample spans 250,000 to 300,000 clones, 65% to 90% being singletons. Sequencing was carried out using peripheral blood. The chain couples TRBV29-1 to TRBJ2-3; TRBD2 aligns across 7 bases. This receptor was identified in an older woman with active or convalescent COVID-19. For the CDR3, the DNA is TGCAGCGTTCCCGGGAGGAGGCTCGGCACAGATACGCAGTATTTT. Translated, it gives CSVPGRRLGTDTQYF.